This is a list of T cell receptor beta chains from one sample in a study of cytomegalovirus exposure and HLA in healthy donors. Clones were sequenced by immunoSEQ multiplex PCR, and TCRdb holds only the in-frame ones, with some missing. The sample consists of fewer than 200,000 clones, about 90% of them appearing once. The source material was PBMCs. All receptors come from a girl in the first two years of life in good health and CMV-seronegative. Each CDR3 is given with its conserved first and last residue. The order of the fields is V gene, D gene, clone size, J gene, CDR3 protein, CDR3 DNA. A D gene is named only where the DNA matches it firmly. Some rows mark clone size as missing; the rest say once, few, many or name a class of expanded clone.

>TRBV2|TRBD1|.|TRBJ2-7
CASTELGTGEQYF
TGTGCCAGCACGGAATTAGGGACAGGTGAGCAGTACTTC
>TRBV10-3|TRBD1|.|TRBJ1-4
CAISEIYLVDRFNEKLFF
TGTGCCATCAGTGAGATTTACCTGGTGGACAGGTTCAATGAAAAACTGTTTTTT
>TRBV10-3|TRBD1|.|TRBJ2-7
CAISDMGDSFYEQYF
TGTGCCATCAGTGATATGGGGGACAGTTTCTACGAGCAGTACTTC
>TRBV7-2|.|.|TRBJ2-7
CASSSQGGHYEQYF
TGTGCCAGCAGCTCCCAGGGGGGTCACTACGAGCAGTACTTC
>TRBV4-1|TRBD1|.|TRBJ2-1
CASSPPDRRHNEQFF
TGCGCCAGCAGCCCCCCGGACAGGAGACACAATGAGCAGTTCTTC
>TRBV29-1|.|few|TRBJ2-7
CSVEVGGAHQAYF
TGCAGCGTTGAAGTGGGGGGGGCCCACCAGGCGTACTTC
>TRBV11-3|TRBD1|.|TRBJ1-2
CASSLDRGRCGYTF
TGTGCCAGCAGCTTAGATAGGGGGCGTTGTGGCTACACCTTC
>TRBV7-3|.|.|TRBJ2-5
CASSLNGGGLQETQYF
TGTGCCAGCAGCTTAAATGGTGGCGGGCTACAAGAGACCCAGTACTTC
>TRBV2|.|.|TRBJ2-3
CASRSRLDIIDTQYF
TGTGCCAGCAGGAGCCGACTAGATATAATAGATACGCAGTATTTT
>TRBV28|.|once|TRBJ1-2
CASSLSHPQGSLGYTF
TGTGCCAGCAGTCTCAGTCACCCCCAGGGTTCCCTTGGCTACACCTTC
>TRBV2|TRBD2|.|TRBJ2-1
CASRTSGGYNEQFF
TGTGCCAGCAGAACTAGCGGCGGGTACAATGAGCAGTTCTTC
>TRBV7-2|.|.|TRBJ1-2
CASSQGGTSLNYGYTF
TGTGCCAGCAGCCAAGGTGGGACATCCCTTAACTATGGCTACACCTTC
>TRBV5-1|TRBD2|once|TRBJ2-1
CASSPSAGGYNEQFF
TGCGCCAGCAGCCCTTCAGCGGGGGGCTACAATGAGCAGTTCTTC